The T cell receptor (beta chain) described here comes from a study of blood T cells in healthy people across ages. Each donor was a healthy Caucasian individual from Russia, aged roughly 6 to 90. With a J-beta primer mix and a sample-barcoded 5' primer, a second PCR ran about 7 to 12 cycles. One entry per CDR3 protein results from TCRdb running MiXCR on the 5' RACE reads. The sample consists of 890,000 or so distinct CDR3 sequences, less than 80% of them appearing once. This clonotype was seen only a few times. The antigen remains undetermined. Trimming cost V 4 bases and J 1 base, with 7 bases left between them. Germline assignment: CDR1 MNHEY and CDR2 SVGEGT. The CDR3 length is 13 residues. Findings and limits, study-wide: It was the long-lived donors that had more naive CD4+ cells and higher diversity than aged donors.

Sample: blood. V is TRBV6-2 or TRBV6-3 and J is TRBJ2-5; D ambiguous. The TCR comes from a man aged 25 to 40 in good health. The CDR3, as DNA: TGTGCCAGCAGTTGGTACGGCCAAGAGACCCAGTACTTC. Its protein product is CASSWYGQETQYF.